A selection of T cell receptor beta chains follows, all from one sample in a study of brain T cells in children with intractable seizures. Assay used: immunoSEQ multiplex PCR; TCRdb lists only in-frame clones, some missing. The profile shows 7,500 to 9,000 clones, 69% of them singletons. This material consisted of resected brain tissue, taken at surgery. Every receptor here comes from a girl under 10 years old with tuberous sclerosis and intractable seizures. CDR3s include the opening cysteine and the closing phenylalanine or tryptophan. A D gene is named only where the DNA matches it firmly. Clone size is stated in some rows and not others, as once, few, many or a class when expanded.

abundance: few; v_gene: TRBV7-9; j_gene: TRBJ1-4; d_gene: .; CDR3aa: CASDAGTIEEKLFF; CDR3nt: TGTGCCAGCGACGCCGGAACTATTGAGGAAAAACTGTTTTTT
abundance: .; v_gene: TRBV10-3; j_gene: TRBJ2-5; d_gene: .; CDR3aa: CAISEDLGQKETQYF; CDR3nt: TGTGCCATCAGTGAGGATCTAGGACAGAAAGAGACCCAGTACTTC
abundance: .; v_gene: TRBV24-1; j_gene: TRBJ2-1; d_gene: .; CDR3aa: CATSDGRVEQFF; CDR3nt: TGTGCCACCAGTGACGGCCGGGTGGAGCAGTTCTTC
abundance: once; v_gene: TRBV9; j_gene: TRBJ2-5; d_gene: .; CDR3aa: CASSVAKGVQETQYF; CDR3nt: TGTGCCAGCAGCGTAGCCAAGGGGGTCCAAGAGACCCAGTACTTC
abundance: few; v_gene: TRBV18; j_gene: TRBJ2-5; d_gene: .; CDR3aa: CASSPDAQGQETQYF; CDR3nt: TGTGCCAGCTCACCAGACGCGCAGGGCCAAGAGACCCAGTACTTC
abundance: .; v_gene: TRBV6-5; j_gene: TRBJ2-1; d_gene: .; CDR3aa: CASSYSWLGEQFF; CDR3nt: TGTGCCAGCAGTTACTCTTGGCTTGGTGAGCAGTTCTTC
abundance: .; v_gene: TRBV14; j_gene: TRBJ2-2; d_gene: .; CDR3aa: CASSQDATSNTGELFF; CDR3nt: TGTGCCAGCAGCCAAGACGCCACTTCGAACACCGGGGAGCTGTTTTTT
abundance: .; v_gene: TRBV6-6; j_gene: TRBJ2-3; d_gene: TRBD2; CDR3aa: CATSRGGRTDTQYF; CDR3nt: TGTGCCACTTCGCGGGGGGGGCGGACAGATACGCAGTATTTT
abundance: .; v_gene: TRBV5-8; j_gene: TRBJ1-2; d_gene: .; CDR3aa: CAMRSDKSGYTF; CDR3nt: TGTGCCATGAGGTCTGACAAAAGTGGCTACACCTTC
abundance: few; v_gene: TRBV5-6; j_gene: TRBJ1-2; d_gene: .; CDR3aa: CASSLVDSNYGYTF; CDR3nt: TGTGCCAGCAGCTTGGTTGACAGCAACTATGGCTACACCTTC
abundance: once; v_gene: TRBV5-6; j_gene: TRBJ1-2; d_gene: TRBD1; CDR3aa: CASSPGQGDYGYTF; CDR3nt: TGTGCCAGCAGCCCCGGACAGGGTGACTATGGCTACACCTTC
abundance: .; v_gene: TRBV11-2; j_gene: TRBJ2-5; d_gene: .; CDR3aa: CASSLGLPPQETQYF; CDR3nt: TGTGCCAGCAGCTTAGGGTTACCGCCTCAAGAGACCCAGTACTTC
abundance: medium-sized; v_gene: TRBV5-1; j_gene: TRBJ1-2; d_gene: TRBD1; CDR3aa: CASTRSGTGGSYGYTF; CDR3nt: TGCGCCAGCACGAGGTCCGGGACAGGGGGATCCTATGGCTACACCTTC
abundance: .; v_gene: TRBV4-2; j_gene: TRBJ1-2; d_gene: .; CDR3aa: CASSQDGGYGYTF; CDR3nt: TGTGCCAGCAGCCAAGATGGGGGGTATGGCTACACCTTC
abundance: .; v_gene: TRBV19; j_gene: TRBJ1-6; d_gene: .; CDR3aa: CASSINPGAAPLHF; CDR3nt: TGTGCCAGTAGTATTAACCCAGGGGCGGCACCCCTCCACTTT
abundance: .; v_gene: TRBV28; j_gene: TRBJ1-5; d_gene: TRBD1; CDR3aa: CASSPSGGTGGNQPQHF; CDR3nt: TGTGCCAGCAGCCCTTCCGGAGGGACAGGGGGCAATCAGCCCCAGCATTTT
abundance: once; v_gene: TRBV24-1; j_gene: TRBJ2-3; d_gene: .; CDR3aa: CATSDFSRTDTDTQYF; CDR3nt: TGTGCCACCAGTGATTTTAGCAGGACAGACACAGATACGCAGTATTTT
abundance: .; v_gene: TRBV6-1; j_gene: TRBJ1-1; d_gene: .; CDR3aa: CASSEYPNTEAFF; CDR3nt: TGTGCCAGCAGTGAGTACCCGAACACTGAAGCTTTCTTT
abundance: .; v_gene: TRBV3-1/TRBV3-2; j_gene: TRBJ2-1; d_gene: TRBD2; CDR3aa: CASRPRSGGHNEQFF; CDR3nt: TGTGCCAGCAGGCCACGCAGCGGGGGGCACAATGAGCAGTTCTTC
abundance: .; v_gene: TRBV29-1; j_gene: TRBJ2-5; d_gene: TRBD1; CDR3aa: CSVEGDRGHAGTQYF; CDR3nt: TGCAGCGTTGAAGGCGACAGGGGACACGCGGGGACCCAGTACTTC
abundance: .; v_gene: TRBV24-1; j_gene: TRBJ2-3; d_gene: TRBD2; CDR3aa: CATSSGAGGSADTQYF; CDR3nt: TGTGCCACCTCGTCAGGGGCGGGGGGGAGCGCAGATACGCAGTATTTT
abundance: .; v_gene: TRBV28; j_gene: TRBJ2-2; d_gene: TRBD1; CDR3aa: CASIGQGAGELFF; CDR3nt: TGTGCCAGCATCGGACAGGGGGCCGGGGAGCTGTTTTTT
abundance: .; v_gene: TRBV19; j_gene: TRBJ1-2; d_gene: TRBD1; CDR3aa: CASTMIRDRINYGYTF; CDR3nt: TGTGCCAGTACCATGATCCGGGACAGGATAAACTATGGCTACACCTTC
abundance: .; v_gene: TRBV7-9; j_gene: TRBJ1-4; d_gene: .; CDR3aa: CASSFRPGNRFSTNEKLFF; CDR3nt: TGTGCCAGCAGCTTCCGTCCAGGGAACCGTTTCTCGACTAATGAAAAACTGTTTTTT
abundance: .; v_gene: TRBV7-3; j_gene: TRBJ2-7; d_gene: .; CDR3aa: CASSLWPGSYEQYF; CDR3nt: TGTGCCAGCAGCTTATGGCCGGGCTCCTACGAGCAGTACTTC
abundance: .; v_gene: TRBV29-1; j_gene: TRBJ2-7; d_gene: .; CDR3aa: CSVVAGSSYEQYF; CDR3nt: TGCAGCGTTGTCGCAGGGTCCTCCTACGAGCAGTACTTC
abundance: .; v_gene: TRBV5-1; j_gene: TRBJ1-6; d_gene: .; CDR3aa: CASSLEHTSSYNSPLHF; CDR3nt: TGCGCCAGCAGCTTGGAACACACCAGCTCCTATAATTCACCCCTCCACTTT
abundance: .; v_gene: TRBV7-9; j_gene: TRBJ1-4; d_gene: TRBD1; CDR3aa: CASSLRQGAYEKLFF; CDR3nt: TGTGCCAGCAGCTTGCGACAGGGGGCCTATGAAAAACTGTTTTTT
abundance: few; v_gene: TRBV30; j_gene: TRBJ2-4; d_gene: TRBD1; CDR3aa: CAWSPKGQGLVSIQYF; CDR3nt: TGTGCCTGGAGTCCTAAAGGACAGGGACTTGTTAGCATTCAGTACTTC
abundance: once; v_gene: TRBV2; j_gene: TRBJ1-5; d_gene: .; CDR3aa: CASTYNQPQHF; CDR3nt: TGTGCCAGCACTTACAATCAGCCCCAGCATTTT
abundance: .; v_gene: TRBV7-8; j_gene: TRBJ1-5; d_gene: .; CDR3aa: CASSLGSGPQHF; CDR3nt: TGTGCCAGCAGCTTAGGGTCCGGGCCCCAGCATTTT
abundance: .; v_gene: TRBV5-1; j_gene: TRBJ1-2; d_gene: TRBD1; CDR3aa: CASSSSPGQKYYGYTF; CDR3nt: TGCGCCAGCAGCTCCAGTCCGGGACAGAAGTACTATGGCTACACCTTC
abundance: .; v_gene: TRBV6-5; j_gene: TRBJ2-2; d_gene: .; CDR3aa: CASSYGPGYTGELFF; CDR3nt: TGTGCCAGCAGTTACGGTCCCGGCTACACCGGGGAGCTGTTTTTT
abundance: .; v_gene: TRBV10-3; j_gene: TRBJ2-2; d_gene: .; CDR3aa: CAISTFNTGELFF; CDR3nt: TGTGCCATCAGTACCTTTAACACCGGGGAGCTGTTTTTT
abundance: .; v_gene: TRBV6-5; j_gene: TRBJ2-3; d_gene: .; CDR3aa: CASSYGTDTQYF; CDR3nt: TGTGCCAGCAGTTACGGGACAGATACGCAGTATTTT
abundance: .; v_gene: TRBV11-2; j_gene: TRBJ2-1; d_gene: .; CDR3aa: CASTLGSGETEQFF; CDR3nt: TGTGCCAGCACCCTCGGGTCTGGAGAGACTGAGCAGTTCTTC
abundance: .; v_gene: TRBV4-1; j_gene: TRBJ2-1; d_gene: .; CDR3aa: CASSQDIGSSYNEQFF; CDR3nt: TGCGCCAGCAGCCAAGATATAGGCAGCAGCTACAATGAGCAGTTCTTC
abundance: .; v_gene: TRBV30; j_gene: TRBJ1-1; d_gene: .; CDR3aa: CAWSVQGRRPNTEAFF; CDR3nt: TGTGCCTGGAGTGTACAGGGTCGTCGGCCGAACACTGAAGCTTTCTTT
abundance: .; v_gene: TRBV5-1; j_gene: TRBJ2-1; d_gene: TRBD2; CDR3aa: CASSLAGVRSYNEQFF; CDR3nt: TGCGCCAGCAGCCTAGCGGGGGTCAGATCCTACAATGAGCAGTTCTTC
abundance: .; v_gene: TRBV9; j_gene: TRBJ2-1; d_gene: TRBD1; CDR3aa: CASSGRDRSYNEQFF; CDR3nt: TGTGCCAGCAGCGGCCGGGACAGGTCCTACAATGAGCAGTTCTTC
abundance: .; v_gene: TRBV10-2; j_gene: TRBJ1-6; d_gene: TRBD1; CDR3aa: CASSPGQGLPLHF; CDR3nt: TGCGCCAGCAGCCCGGGACAGGGGCTACCCCTCCACTTT
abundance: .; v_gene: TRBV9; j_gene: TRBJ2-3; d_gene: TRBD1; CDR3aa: CASSQGVRGRTDTQYF; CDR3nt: TGTGCCAGCAGCCAGGGGGTTAGGGGGCGGACAGATACGCAGTATTTT
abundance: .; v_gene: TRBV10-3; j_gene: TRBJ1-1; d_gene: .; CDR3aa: CAISDTPNTEAFF; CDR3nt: TGTGCCATCAGTGACACCCCGAACACTGAAGCTTTCTTT
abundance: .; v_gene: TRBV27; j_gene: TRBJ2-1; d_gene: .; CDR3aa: CASNCEQFF; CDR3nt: TGTGCCAGCAACTGTGAGCAGTTCTTC
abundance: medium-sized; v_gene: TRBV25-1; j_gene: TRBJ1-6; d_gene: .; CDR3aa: CASSALNSPLHF; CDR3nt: TGTGCCAGCAGTGCCCTGAATTCACCCCTCCACTTT
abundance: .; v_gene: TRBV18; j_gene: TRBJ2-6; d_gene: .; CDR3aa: CASSPSGANVLTF; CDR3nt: TGTGCCAGCTCCCCCTCTGGGGCCAACGTCCTGACTTTC
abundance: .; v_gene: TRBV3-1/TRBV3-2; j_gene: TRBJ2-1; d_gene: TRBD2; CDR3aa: CASRGVTSGGGNEQFF; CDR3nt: TGTGCCAGCAGGGGTGTTACTAGCGGCGGGGGCAATGAGCAGTTCTTC
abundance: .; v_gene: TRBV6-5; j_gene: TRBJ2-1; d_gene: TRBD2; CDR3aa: CASSYGGGVYNEQFF; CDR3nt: TGTGCCAGCAGTTACGGCGGGGGGGTCTACAATGAGCAGTTCTTC
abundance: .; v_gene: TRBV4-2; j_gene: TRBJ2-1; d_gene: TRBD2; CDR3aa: CASSQEGFRAGGPESHNEQFF; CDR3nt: TGTGCCAGCAGCCAAGAAGGGTTCCGAGCGGGGGGGCCCGAGTCCCACAATGAGCAGTTCTTC
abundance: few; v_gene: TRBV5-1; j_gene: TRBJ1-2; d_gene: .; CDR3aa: CASSDMEGPSGYTF; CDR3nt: TGCGCCAGCAGTGACATGGAGGGTCCATCGGGCTACACCTTC
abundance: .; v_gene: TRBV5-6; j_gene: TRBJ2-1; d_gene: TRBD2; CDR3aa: CASSLLGLAGGLEQFF; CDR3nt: TGTGCCAGCAGCTTGTTGGGACTAGCGGGGGGGCTTGAGCAGTTCTTC
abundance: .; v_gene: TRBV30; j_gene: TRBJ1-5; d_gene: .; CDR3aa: CAWSVRGTLDGNQPQHF; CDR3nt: TGTGCCTGGAGTGTAAGGGGGACCCTGGACGGCAATCAGCCCCAGCATTTT